This TCR beta chain was identified during a study of OX40 agonist ivuxolimab in advanced cancers. TCRdb keeps only in-frame clones here, not all; method: immunoSEQ multiplex PCR. The sample consists of roughly 58,000 clones, around 88% of them appearing once. Deletions cut 4 bases from V and 5 bases from J, with 10 bases between. This CDR3 region has 13 residues. Germline CDR1 is SNHLY and CDR2 is FYNNEI. This clonotype originated in an adult with an advanced solid tumor such as melanoma, head and neck, liver or kidney cancer. The chain recombines TRBV2 with TRBJ2-3; D is ambiguous. The sample here was CD4+ or CD8+ T cells sorted from blood, taken in a trial of the OX40 agonist ivuxolimab. CDR3 in amino acids: CASSGGVGDTQYF. The DNA of the CDR3 is TGTGCCAGCAGTGGTGGGGTGGGAGATACGCAGTATTTT.